This T cell receptor (beta chain) was identified during a study of PD-L1 blockade in urothelial cancer. Study information: Treatment start was followed by blood analysis at 3 weeks (second dose) and again at 6 weeks.

Synthetic TCR analog templates were added to each PCR reaction. Assay: immunoSEQ multiplex PCR; the TCRdb copy retains only in-frame clones and omits some. This sample carries roughly 91,000 clones, 70% to 90% of them seen once, and the ten largest clones take 13% to 15%. This CDR3 contains 15 residues. Per germline, CDR1 SGHAT and CDR2 FQNNGV. Deletions cut 7 bases from V and 2 bases from J, with 16 bases between. Time point meaning: pretreatment peripheral blood. Per-patient samples, pretreatment and on-treatment, numbered 1 to 8. The sequenced sample was PBMCs, obtained around atezolizumab (anti-PD-L1) treatment. V and J are TRBV11-2 and TRBJ2-3; D possibly corresponds to TRBD1 (5 bases). The clonotype was recovered from a man in his fifties or sixties with urothelial cancer. The CDR3 sequence: CASTLGVSSTDTQYF. CDR3 coding DNA: TGTGCCAGCACCCTAGGGGTATCGTCCACAGATACGCAGTATTTT.